These 20 T cell receptor beta chains came from one sample sequenced in a study of shared clonotypes between healthy human individuals. Using immunoSEQ multiplex PCR, the repertoire was profiled, and TCRdb retains in-frame clones only, with some absent. Of millions of clones listed, roughly 93% were seen once; the top ten hold about 0.39%. The sample comprised naive CD4+ T cells from PBMCs. The subset here: CD45RA+ positively selected. These receptor sequences come from a man younger than 35 in good health. Some clones in this sample may be carry-over from other donors' samples.

The chain couples TRBV28 to TRBJ1-1; D is unclear. V dropped 3 bases and J dropped 7 bases, with 6 bases sitting between them. The CDR3 is 11 amino acids. Looked up from germline, CDR1 is MDHEN and CDR2 is SYDVKM. The DNA of the CDR3 is TGTGCCAGCAGTTTGACCCATGAAGCTTTCTTT. Translation: CASSLTHEAFF. Combining the CDR3 with reference TRBV28 and TRBJ1-1 gives the whole variable domain DVKVTQSSRYLVKRTGEKVFLECVQDMDHENMFWYRQDPGLGLRLIYFSYDVKMKEKGDIPEGYSVSREKKERFSLILESASTNQTSMYLCASSLTHEAFFGQGTRLTVV.

This clone was detected a few times. The CDR3 DNA is TGTGCCAGCAAGGGGATCGGGAGCAATCAGCCCCAGCATTTT. Protein sequence: CASKGIGSNQPQHF. The chain links TRBV28 to TRBJ1-5; possibly TRBD1 for D (5 bases). This CDR3 region has 14 residues. V gave up 7 bases and J gave up 1 base, with 11 bases separating them. Germline V gene data show CDR1 as MDHEN and CDR2 as SYDVKM. Combining the CDR3 with reference TRBV28 and TRBJ1-5 gives the whole variable domain DVKVTQSSRYLVKRTGEKVFLECVQDMDHENMFWYRQDPGLGLRLIYFSYDVKMKEKGDIPEGYSVSREKKERFSLILESASTNQTSMYLCASKGIGSNQPQHFGDGTRLSIL.

The chain links TRBV28 to TRBJ2-5; D may be TRBD1 or TRBD2 (5 bases each). The CDR3 sequence is 18 residues long. CDR1 MDHEN and CDR2 SYDVKM come from the germline V gene. V lost 5 bases to trimming and J lost 5 bases, with 27 bases between them. The CDR3 sequence: CASSPQSYGAPYRETQYF. DNA of the CDR3: TGTGCCAGCAGTCCTCAAAGTTACGGGGCTCCTTATCGGGAGACCCAGTACTTC.

The chain is built from TRBV7-9 and TRBJ1-2, with D perhaps matching TRBD1 (5 bases). Germline V gene lookup returns CDR1 SEHNR and CDR2 FQNEAQ (reference sequence). The CDR3 runs to 13 residues. V gave up 3 bases and J gave up 8 bases, with 13 bases separating them. DNA of the CDR3: TGTGCCAGCAGCTTTACCTCCCAGGGAGGCTACACCTTC. Protein product: CASSFTSQGGYTF.

This clone has a handful of counts. This chain connects TRBV6-5 to TRBJ1-5, with 9 bases lining up with TRBD1. The germline V gene encodes CDR1 MNHEY and CDR2 SVGAGI. The ends lost 10 bases at V and 0 bases at J; junction bases unmatched: 4. This CDR3 is built from 14 residues. CDR3 sequence: CATHRGHSNQPQHF. In nucleotides, the CDR3 is TGTGCCACTCACAGGGGGCATAGCAATCAGCCCCAGCATTTT.

CDR3 region: CAWRRRGGAHGTEAFF. DNA for the CDR3: TGTGCCTGGAGGCGCAGGGGTGGTGCGCATGGCACTGAAGCTTTCTTT. V and J are TRBV30 and TRBJ1-1, with D possibly TRBD1 on 6 matching bases. Germline CDR1 is GTSNPN and CDR2 is SVGIG (reference sequence). The CDR3 runs 16 residues. Deletions cut 3 bases from V and 4 bases from J, with 21 bases between.

About this clone itself: Other DNA sequences of this sample code for an identical CDR3. The chain employs TRBV5-1 and TRBJ2-3; TRBD1 matches at 10 bases. After removal of 4 bases from V and 4 bases from J, the junction contained 3 bases not matched to a gene. The CDR3 loop spans 14 amino acids. Germline CDR1 is SGHRS and CDR2 is YFSETQ. CDR3 nucleotide sequence: TGCGCCAGCAGCCCCGGGACAGGGGCAGATACGCAGTATTTT. Translating gives CASSPGTGADTQYF.

This clone has just a few counts. The chain couples TRBV7-6 to TRBJ1-1; no clear D gene. There are 13 residues in the CDR3. Trimming left V 3 bases short and J 0 bases short, with 5 bases between. Germline V lookup: CDR1 SGHVS, CDR2 FNYEAQ. The CDR3 spells CASSFNMNTEAFF. The CDR3 nucleotides are TGTGCCAGCAGCTTCAACATGAACACTGAAGCTTTCTTT.

The chain joins TRBV9 to TRBJ2-2; the D is unclear. V was clipped by 0 bases and J by 3 bases, with 9 bases between them. The CDR3 loop spans 15 amino acids. Germline V gene data show CDR1 as SGDLS and CDR2 as YYNGEE. Here the CDR3 reads CASSVGEGHTGELFF. The CDR3 DNA reads as TGTGCCAGCAGCGTAGGGGAAGGGCACACCGGGGAGCTGTTTTTT. The complete variable domain, with remaining parts taken from reference TRBV9 and TRBJ2-2, reads DSGVTQTPKHLITATGQRVTLRCSPRSGDLSVYWYQQSLDQGLQFLIQYYNGEERAKGNILERFSAQQFPDLHSELNLSSLELGDSALYFCASSVGEGHTGELFFGEGSRLTVL.

V and J are TRBV28 and TRBJ2-7; D could derive from TRBD1 or TRBD2 (6 bases each). Trimming pared 5 bases from V and 3 bases from J, leaving 14 bases between. This CDR3 is 14 amino acids long. Germline V gene data show CDR1 as MDHEN and CDR2 as SYDVKM. The CDR3: CASSAIGGFYEQYF. CDR3 DNA: TGTGCCAGCAGTGCCATCGGGGGCTTCTACGAGCAGTACTTC.

The chain employs TRBV9 and TRBJ2-1; tentatively, D is TRBD1 or TRBD2 (5 bases each). The CDR3 runs to 14 residues. The germline CDR1 and CDR2 sequences are SGDLS and YYNGEE. Trimming cost V 3 bases and J 6 bases, with 13 bases left between them. CDR3 sequence reads: CASSAGPQANEQFF. In DNA form, the CDR3 reads TGTGCCAGCAGCGCGGGACCGCAGGCCAATGAGCAGTTCTTC. The full variable domain, rest sourced from reference TRBV9 and TRBJ2-1, is DSGVTQTPKHLITATGQRVTLRCSPRSGDLSVYWYQQSLDQGLQFLIQYYNGEERAKGNILERFSAQQFPDLHSELNLSSLELGDSALYFCASSAGPQANEQFFGPGTRLTVL.

The genes are TRBV7-6 and TRBJ2-4; 7 bases are shared with TRBD2. V lost 4 bases and J lost 7; bases outside the gene matches: 7. The germline V gene encodes CDR1 SGHVS and CDR2 FNYEAQ. The length of the CDR3 is 14 residues. The CDR3 DNA sequence: TGTGCCAGCAGCTCCCCGGACGGGGGGAACATTCAGTACTTC. Translated, it gives CASSSPDGGNIQYF.

As regards this clone: Other DNA sequences in the same sample also yield this CDR3. The chain combines TRBV29-1 with TRBJ2-3; D remains unclear. The CDR3 loop spans 14 amino acids. Trimming pared 1 base from V and 0 bases from J, leaving 8 bases between. In germline, CDR1 is SQVTM, CDR2 ANQGSEA. In nucleotides, the CDR3 is TGCAGCGTTGAAGGCAGGCTGAGCACAGATACGCAGTATTTT. Amino acid sequence: CSVEGRLSTDTQYF.

J is TRBJ2-5 and V is TRBV7-6; D remains unclear. Germline V lookup: CDR1 SGHVS, CDR2 FNYEAQ. CDR3 length equals 14 residues. Deletions cut 1 base from V and 0 bases from J, with 6 bases between. The CDR3 DNA follows: TGTGCCAGCAGCTTAGGAAAACACCAAGAGACCCAGTACTTC. Amino acid sequence: CASSLGKHQETQYF. Combining the CDR3 with reference TRBV7-6 and TRBJ2-5 gives the whole variable domain GAGVSQSPRYKVTKRGQDVALRCDPISGHVSLYWYRQALGQGPEFLTYFNYEAQQDKSGLPNDRFSAERPEGSISTLTIQRTEQRDSAMYRCASSLGKHQETQYFGPGTRLLVL.

The V gene is TRBV11-2, the J gene TRBJ1-1; perhaps TRBD1 as D (6 bases). Trimming stripped 5 bases from V and 5 bases from J, with 18 bases between. Looked up from germline, CDR1 is SGHAT and CDR2 is FQNNGV. The CDR3 covers 15 residues. The DNA of the CDR3 is TGTGCCAGCAGCATCCAGACAGGCTTTTGGACTGAAGCTTTCTTT. This sequence encodes CASSIQTGFWTEAFF.

The chain couples TRBV11-2 to TRBJ2-5, with TRBD1 matching 9 bases. Trimming at V came to 5 bases and at J to 4 bases, leaving 11 bases not matched to a gene. Germline lookup yields CDR1 SGHAT and CDR2 FQNNGV. This CDR3 is 16 amino acids long. For the CDR3, the DNA is TGTGCCAGCAGCCCCGGGACAGGGTTGCGGGGAGAGACCCAGTACTTC. Translating gives CASSPGTGLRGETQYF.

V and J are TRBV14 and TRBJ1-3, with 10 bases aligning to TRBD1. The V segment lost 10 bases and the J segment 2 bases; nucleotides outside the gene matches: 5. Germline lookup yields CDR1 SGHDN and CDR2 FVKESK. The CDR3 extends over 14 amino acids. The CDR3 region is CATGQGSAGNTIYF. DNA for the CDR3: TGTGCCACGGGACAGGGGAGTGCTGGAAACACCATATATTTT.

This chain joins TRBV6-4 and TRBJ2-7; D may be TRBD1 (6 bases). CDR1 is MRHNA and CDR2 is SNTAGT in the germline V gene. The ends were cut back, 3 bases at V and 4 bases at J, with 16 bases in the middle. The CDR3 is made up of 15 amino acids. CDR3 sequence (DNA): TGTGCCAGCAGTGAGTACGGCAGGGGAGTATACGAGCAGTACTTC. Its translation: CASSEYGRGVYEQYF.

J is TRBJ1-3 and V is TRBV5-5; D call uncertain. This CDR3 contains 14 residues. CDR1 is SGHKS and CDR2 is YYEKEE in the germline V gene (reference sequence). The V end was cut by 0 bases, the J end by 3 bases, with 7 bases between. The CDR3 loop is CASSLGGIGNTIYF. CDR3 DNA sequence: TGTGCCAGCAGCTTGGGGGGTATTGGAAACACCATATATTTT.

This chain links TRBV5-1 with TRBJ2-3, with D hard to call. The CDR3 loop spans 14 amino acids. Trimming took off 7 bases at V and 0 bases at J, with 12 bases between the two ends. Germline loops: CDR1 SGHRS, CDR2 YFSETQ. This CDR3 is CASAPGSSTDTQYF. The CDR3 bases are TGCGCCAGCGCCCCGGGTTCTAGCACAGATACGCAGTATTTT.